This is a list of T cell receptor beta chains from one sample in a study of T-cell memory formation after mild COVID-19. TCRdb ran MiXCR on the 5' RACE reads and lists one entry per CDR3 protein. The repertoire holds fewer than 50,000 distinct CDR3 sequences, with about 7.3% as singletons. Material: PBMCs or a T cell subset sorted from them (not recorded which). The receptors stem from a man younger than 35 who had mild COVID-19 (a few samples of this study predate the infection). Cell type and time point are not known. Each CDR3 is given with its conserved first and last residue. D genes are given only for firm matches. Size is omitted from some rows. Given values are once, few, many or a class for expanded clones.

TGTGCCAGCAGCCAGCGAGGGACTCCCTACAATGAGCAGTTCTTC	CASSQRGTPYNEQFF	TRBV5-4	TRBJ2-1	-	-
TGCGCCAGCTCCCGGTCGGGGGGTTTGACCGGGGAGCTGTTTTTT	CASSRSGGLTGELFF	TRBV5-1	TRBJ2-2	-	TRBD2
TGCGCCAGCAGCTTGGTAGGGGTCGGGGCCAACGTCCTGACTTTC	CASSLVGVGANVLTF	TRBV5-1	TRBJ2-6	-	-
TGTGCCAGCAGCTTGGACAGCAGCACAGATACGCAGTATTTT	CASSLDSSTDTQYF	TRBV5-5	TRBJ2-3	few	-
TGCGCCAGCAGCACCGGTGTAACGGGGGGGACAGATACGCAGTATTTT	CASSTGVTGGTDTQYF	TRBV5-1	TRBJ2-3	-	TRBD2
TGTGCCAGCAGCTGGAAGCCGGGACAGGGGCACGAAAAACTGTTTTTT	CASSWKPGQGHEKLFF	TRBV5-5	TRBJ1-4	few	TRBD1
TGTGCCAGTAGTATTGAGTGGACAGCCGAGACCCAGTACTTC	CASSIEWTAETQYF	TRBV19	TRBJ2-5	many	-
TGCAGCGTTGCCAACTCAAACCAAGAGACCCAGTACTTC	CSVANSNQETQYF	TRBV29-1	TRBJ2-5	few	-
TGTGCCAGCTCACCAGCGGGGAGCGAGACCCAGTACTTC	CASSPAGSETQYF	TRBV18	TRBJ2-5	many	-
TGTGCCAGCAGCCAGGCCCCCCAGGGGGCTGGCTACACCTTC	CASSQAPQGAGYTF	TRBV7-2	TRBJ1-2	few	TRBD1
TGTGCCAGCAACCCTAGGGCAGGCCCCACTGAAGCTTTCTTT	CASNPRAGPTEAFF	TRBV5-6	TRBJ1-1	many	-
TGCGCCAGCAGCAAAGGGGCCGGGGGAGATACGCAGTATTTT	CASSKGAGGDTQYF	TRBV4-3	TRBJ2-3	-	-
TGTGCCAGCAGCCAAGGGACAGGGGTGGCCACTGAAGCTTTCTTT	CASSQGTGVATEAFF	TRBV14	TRBJ1-1	few	TRBD1
TGCGCCAGCAGCCAACGTCTCCGGGAGACCCAGTACTTC	CASSQRLRETQYF	TRBV4-3	TRBJ2-5	many	-
TGTGCCAGCAGCTTAGGAGGGGCAGCAGCCAACGGGGAGCTGTTTTTT	CASSLGGAAANGELFF	TRBV7-2	TRBJ2-2	many	-
TGCAGTGCTAGTGACAGGGGGGACAAAAACATTCAGTACTTC	CSASDRGDKNIQYF	TRBV20-1	TRBJ2-4	few	TRBD1
TGTGCCAGTAGCCTGAGGGGGGTACGGACCGGGGAGCTGTTTTTT	CASSLRGVRTGELFF	TRBV19	TRBJ2-2	-	-
TGCGCCAGCAGCCAACCCCCGGGACAGGGAGCCACTGAAGCTTTCTTT	CASSQPPGQGATEAFF	TRBV5-1	TRBJ1-1	many	TRBD1
TGTGCCAGTAGTGAATTAGCGGGGGCCCCCTACGAGCAGTACTTC	CASSELAGAPYEQYF	TRBV19	TRBJ2-7	-	TRBD2
TGTGCCAGCTCACTCCTGGCGGGGGGCTCGCATGAGCAGTTCTTC	CASSLLAGGSHEQFF	TRBV18	TRBJ2-1	-	TRBD2
TGTGCCAGCAGACGATACTATGGCTACACCTTC	CASRRYYGYTF	TRBV6-5	TRBJ1-2	-	-
TGTGCCAGCAGCAAGAACCGGGACAGACATAATCAGCCCCAGCATTTT	CASSKNRDRHNQPQHF	TRBV5-5	TRBJ1-5	-	TRBD1
TGTGCCAGCAGTTTGTCGCAGGGGGACTCCGAGCAGTACTTC	CASSLSQGDSEQYF	TRBV12-3/TRBV12-4	TRBJ2-7	-	-
TGTGCCAGCAGCCGGGGGGGTGGCAATCAGCCCCAGCATTTT	CASSRGGGNQPQHF	TRBV7-2	TRBJ1-5	few	-
TGTGCCAGCAGTTACTCCGAATCGAGGGACACTGAAGCTTTCTTT	CASSYSESRDTEAFF	TRBV6-5	TRBJ1-1	-	-
TGTGCCAGCAGCCCCTTTGGGACGGCAGGAAAAACTTTCTTT	CASSPFGTAGKTFF	TRBV7-9	TRBJ1-1	many	-
TGCGCCAGCAGCCAAGACGAATCTAGCACAGATACGCAGTATTTT	CASSQDESSTDTQYF	TRBV4-3	TRBJ2-3	many	-
TGCGCCAGCAGCCAAGAAGGCAGGCGAAACACAGATACGCAGTATTTT	CASSQEGRRNTDTQYF	TRBV4-3	TRBJ2-3	few	-
TGCGCCAGCAGCTCCGGGCCGGGAGGGGATGAGCAGTTCTTC	CASSSGPGGDEQFF	TRBV5-1	TRBJ2-1	few	TRBD2
TGTGCCAGCAGTTACTCTCTCTGGGCCCACACAGATACGCAGTATTTT	CASSYSLWAHTDTQYF	TRBV6-5	TRBJ2-3	many	-
TGTGCCAGCAGCGGGACAGGGGCTGGAAACACCATATATTTT	CASSGTGAGNTIYF	TRBV12-3/TRBV12-4	TRBJ1-3	-	TRBD1
TGTGCCAGCAGCCCGTTCACGGGGAATTCCTACAATGAGCAGTTCTTC	CASSPFTGNSYNEQFF	TRBV5-6	TRBJ2-1	many	-
TGTGCCAGCAGCTTACTGCGGGGGGGCACAGATACGCAGTATTTT	CASSLLRGGTDTQYF	TRBV7-2	TRBJ2-3	few	TRBD2
TGTGCCAGCAGCTTAGGGTGGCAGGACTATGGCTACACCTTC	CASSLGWQDYGYTF	TRBV11-1	TRBJ1-2	-	-
TGCGCCAGCAGCTTGGCGGAGGCGAACACCGGGGAGCTGTTTTTT	CASSLAEANTGELFF	TRBV5-1	TRBJ2-2	many	-
TGCGCCAGCAGAGGAGAGACCCAGTACTTC	CASRGETQYF	TRBV5-1	TRBJ2-5	few	-
TGTGCCAGCAGCGGAGGGGCTAGCGGGGGGAGAACAGATACGCAGTATTTT	CASSGGASGGRTDTQYF	TRBV7-9	TRBJ2-3	-	TRBD2
TGCGCCAGCAGCCCAGGGACAGTTAGCAATCAGCCCCAGCATTTT	CASSPGTVSNQPQHF	TRBV5-1	TRBJ1-5	-	TRBD1
TGTGCCAGCAGCCAAGAAAGGTCGGATGGGCGGACAAAGACCTTC	CASSQERSDGRTKTF	TRBV3-1	TRBJ1-2	-	-
TGTGCCAGTAGTGGTACAGGCAGGGGTCAGCCCCAGCATTTT	CASSGTGRGQPQHF	TRBV19	TRBJ1-5	-	-
TGTGCCAGCAGCTTGGGTTCTAGCGGGGCCTACGAGCAGTACTTC	CASSLGSSGAYEQYF	TRBV7-2	TRBJ2-7	-	TRBD2
TGCGCCAGCAGTGTTTCGGGAATCGGGGAGCTGTTTTTT	CASSVSGIGELFF	TRBV10-2	TRBJ2-2	-	-
TGTGCCAGTAGTCCCGACAGGGGCGGCACCGGGGAGCTGTTTTTT	CASSPDRGGTGELFF	TRBV19	TRBJ2-2	-	TRBD1
TGTGCCAGCAGCTTAACGCGCTACGAGCAGTACTTC	CASSLTRYEQYF	TRBV7-9	TRBJ2-7	-	-
TGCGCCAGCAGCCAAGCTTCGGGCACCGGGGAGCTGTTTTTT	CASSQASGTGELFF	TRBV4-1	TRBJ2-2	many	-
TGTGCCAGCAGTTTGTTTACAACTAACTATGGCTACACCTTC	CASSLFTTNYGYTF	TRBV12-3/TRBV12-4	TRBJ1-2	many	-
TGTGCCAGCAGCCCTAGCGGGGGGCGCACAGATACGCAGTATTTT	CASSPSGGRTDTQYF	TRBV6-5	TRBJ2-3	-	TRBD2